This is a list of T cell receptor beta chains from one sample in a study of blood T cells in healthy people across ages. One entry per CDR3 protein results from TCRdb running MiXCR on the 5' RACE reads. The sample has roughly 2 million distinct CDR3 sequences, approximately 50% seen once. The sample comprised blood. The source is a woman aged 40 to 49 in good health. Each CDR3 is given with its conserved first and last residue.

v_call	j_call	cdr3_aa
TRBV20-1	TRBJ2-7	CSASKTVVSYEQYF
TRBV14	TRBJ1-5	CASSQERFTGQGQPQHF
TRBV5-1	TRBJ2-5	CASSMSGGAKTQYF
TRBV6-2/TRBV6-3	TRBJ2-1	CASSRAQGPTQQFF
TRBV4-2	TRBJ2-3	CASSGRTGALWTDTQYF
TRBV25-1	TRBJ1-1	CASTRGTEAFF
TRBV11-2	TRBJ1-4	CASSLGRAGEKLFF
TRBV5-6	TRBJ2-5	CASSLARGLETQYF
TRBV7-2	TRBJ1-6	CASSLGINNSPLHF
TRBV29-1	TRBJ2-4	CSVRTGQNIQYF
TRBV7-2	TRBJ2-7	CASSYPTGGSSYEQYF
TRBV6-5	TRBJ1-2	CASTIIRGQDYGYTF
TRBV6-6	TRBJ1-6	CASSYLSSYNSPLHF
TRBV13	TRBJ1-1	CASSSTHTGGVFGTEAFF
TRBV9	TRBJ1-2	CASSVEDWTGESSDGYTF
TRBV4-2	TRBJ2-6	CASSPWTESGANVLTF
TRBV6-1	TRBJ2-1	CASSDRRGGTYNEQFF
TRBV6-2/TRBV6-3	TRBJ2-7	CASRRGTSGLVYEQYF
TRBV12-3/TRBV12-4	TRBJ2-2	CASSRTFGTHDRELFF
TRBV6-1	TRBJ1-1	CACADTEAFF
TRBV4-3	TRBJ2-1	CASSQDTSRNEQFF
TRBV12-3/TRBV12-4	TRBJ1-5	CASSPRGRGGNQPQHF
TRBV24-1	TRBJ1-5	CATSDSDRGHSNQPQHF
TRBV11-3	TRBJ2-4	CASRPPGIAKNIQYF
TRBV7-9	TRBJ2-3	CASSSVAGGFADTQYF
TRBV6-2/TRBV6-3	TRBJ1-1	CASIGGPRSVFNTEAFF
TRBV28	TRBJ1-5	CASSPRQGVGNQPQHF
TRBV7-9	TRBJ2-1	CASSPLAGTGENEQFF
TRBV21-1	TRBJ2-6	CASSKETTGSGANVLTF
TRBV7-9	TRBJ2-3	CASSSSTGGPTDTQYF
TRBV6-1	TRBJ2-3	CASSEAGGTFDTQYF
TRBV4-1	TRBJ2-5	CASSQYGVIQETQYF
TRBV20-1	TRBJ2-1	CSAPNPGDKIYNEQFF
TRBV15	TRBJ1-2	CATSRQNYGYTF
TRBV7-9	TRBJ2-1	CASSSGDDGRGYNEQFF
TRBV20-1	TRBJ2-7	CSARKGGGYEQYF
TRBV20-1	TRBJ2-3	CSAAGAPPDTQYF
TRBV28	TRBJ2-5	CASSSATATSGGQETQYF
TRBV12-3/TRBV12-4	TRBJ1-4	CASSFYRGPANEKLFF
TRBV7-2	.	CASGPPLGLHYEQYF
TRBV7-2	TRBJ2-3	CASSKRGGPPDTQYF
TRBV15	.	CATSRDPGRTETQYF
TRBV5-1	TRBJ2-5	CASSLTTGDNEQYF
TRBV12-3/TRBV12-4	TRBJ2-4	CASSTPTWGNIQYF
TRBV20-1	TRBJ2-1	CSAGRAGGLDNEQFF
TRBV6-5	TRBJ2-1	CASRKTGIDEQFF
TRBV7-2	TRBJ2-1	CASSLDLAATYNEQFF
TRBV6-2/TRBV6-3	TRBJ2-7	CASGQGLEQYF
TRBV13	TRBJ2-1	CASSPPVQGPSYNEQFF
TRBV4-3	TRBJ2-6	CASSQVEGARTGANVLTF
TRBV24-1	TRBJ2-3	CATSDAGLAGIADTQYF
TRBV11-2	TRBJ1-4	CASSLVAFRNLTATNEKLFF
TRBV7-9	TRBJ2-6	CASSSGLAGNSGANVLTF